This T cell receptor beta chain was captured in a study of cytomegalovirus exposure and HLA in healthy donors. This clone was found once. The repertoire was sequenced with immunoSEQ multiplex PCR; TCRdb's copy has only in-frame clones and lacks some. Altogether some 200,000 clones are present, roughly 86% being singletons, with the ten largest covering roughly 7%. After removal of 5 bases from V and 13 bases from J, the junction contained 11 bases not matched to a gene. Germline-derived CDR1 and CDR2 are SGHNT and YENEEA. There are 15 residues in the CDR3. This chain joins TRBV11-3 and TRBJ2-1, with TRBD2 identical over 13 bases. This receptor was identified in a man aged 30-40 years in good health and CMV-seropositive. Source material: PBMCs. The CDR3 region has the DNA TGTGCCAGCAGCCACCGGACTAGCGGGGGACCAACCCAGTTCTTC. Translated, it gives CASSHRTSGGPTQFF.